A single sample is the source of the 22 T cell receptor beta chains below, sequenced in a study of cytomegalovirus exposure and HLA in healthy donors. With 60 Vbeta and 13 Jbeta primers, the PCR was carried out. Data came from immunoSEQ multiplex PCR; TCRdb stores just in-frame clones and leaves some out. Of around 200,000 clones in the sample, roughly three quarters were seen once. The material sequenced was PBMCs. The receptors were sampled from a man aged 45-65 years in good health and CMV-seronegative.

The chain has TRBV27 and TRBJ1-1; D uncertain. The CDR3 has 16 amino acids. Per the germline V gene, CDR1 is MNHEY and CDR2 is SMNVEV (reference sequence). With 5 bases removed from V and 0 bases from J, the gap between germline ends came to 16 bases. The CDR3 is CASSTRETNMNTEAFF. CDR3 in DNA: TGTGCCAGCAGTACCCGGGAGACTAACATGAACACTGAAGCTTTCTTT.

The chain is built from TRBV28 and TRBJ2-7; D is possibly TRBD2 (6 bases). CDR3 length: 12 residues. The germline gives CDR1 MDHEN, CDR2 SYDVKM. Trimming took 7 bases from V and 3 from J, leaving 10 bases between them. The CDR3 sequence is CASTAGLYEQYF. The CDR3 DNA follows: TGTGCCAGCACCGCGGGACTCTACGAGCAGTACTTC.

The gene calls are TRBV5-1 and TRBJ2-1; the D gene is possibly TRBD2 (5 bases). The CDR3 has 14 amino acids. V shed 4 bases and J shed 7 bases, with 15 bases lying between them. Germline V CDR1 and CDR2: SGHRS, YFSETQ. The CDR3: CASSTLEPPNEQFF. The CDR3 DNA reads as TGCGCCAGCAGCACACTAGAGCCCCCTAATGAGCAGTTCTTC.

V is TRBV15 and J is TRBJ1-2, with 9 nucleotides matching TRBD1. Germline V gives CDR1 LNHNV, CDR2 YYDKDF (reference sequence). The ends lost 0 bases at V and 2 bases at J; junction bases unmatched: 1. The CDR3 loop spans 15 amino acids. CDR3 loop: CATSREGQGNYGYTF. The CDR3 nucleotides read TGTGCCACCAGCAGAGAGGGACAGGGAAACTATGGCTACACCTTC.

As concerns this clone: At one of its ends the junction is not consistent with the germline gene, which may arise from a read error. V gene TRBV15 combines with J gene TRBJ2-7, with 8 bases fitting TRBD2. This CDR3 region has 14 residues. Germline values: CDR1 LNHNV, CDR2 YYDKDF (reference sequence). Here the CDR3 DNA reads TGTGCCGCCAGCAGAGCGGGAGTCCGGTACGAGCAGTACTTC. Protein product: CAASRAGVRYEQYF. Variable domain in full (rest from reference TRBV15 and TRBJ2-7): DAMVIQNPRYQVTQFGKPVTLSCSQTLNHNVMYWYQQKSSQAPKLLFHYYDKDFNNEADTPDNFQSRRPNTSFCFLDIRSPGLGDTAMYLCAASRAGVRYEQYFGPGTRLTVT.

The rearrangement uses TRBV6-1 and TRBJ1-2; 8 bases are shared with TRBD1. The CDR3 consists of 13 residues. V dropped 6 bases and J dropped 4; count of bases not matched to a gene: 4. In germline, CDR1 is MNHNS, CDR2 SASEGT. The CDR3 sequence: CASSKTGAYGYTF. For the CDR3, the DNA is TGTGCCAGCAGCAAGACAGGGGCCTATGGCTACACCTTC.

The chain is built from TRBV11-2 and TRBJ2-3; D unclear. The ends were cut back, 6 bases at V and 6 bases at J, with 10 bases in the middle. The germline CDR1 and CDR2 sequences are SGHAT and FQNNGV. The length of the CDR3 is 12 residues. CDR3 coding DNA: TGTGCCAGCAGACGTGGCCAGGATACGCAGTATTTT. Translating gives CASRRGQDTQYF.

The CDR3 nucleotides are TGTGCCAGCAAATTCGAGGTCGCGAACACCGGGGAGCTGTTTTTT. This codes for CASKFEVANTGELFF. The chain couples TRBV2 to TRBJ2-2; no clear D. Per germline, CDR1 SNHLY and CDR2 FYNNEI. The CDR3 has 15 amino acids. Deletions cut 7 bases from V and 0 bases from J, with 12 bases between.

The chain combines TRBV28 with TRBJ2-3; 7 bases are shared with TRBD1. Germline V gene lookup returns CDR1 MDHEN and CDR2 SYDVKM. The V gene end was trimmed by 6 bases and the J gene end by 1 base; junction bases not matched to a gene: 4. This CDR3 comprises 14 residues. The CDR3 DNA reads TGTGCCAGCAGCCCTCAGGGGGGCACAGATACGCAGTATTTT. This sequence encodes CASSPQGGTDTQYF.

V and J are TRBV6-6 and TRBJ2-7; 11 bases line up with TRBD2. Germline V CDR1 and CDR2: MNHNY, SVGAGI (reference sequence). The V segment lost 4 bases and the J segment 3 bases; nucleotides outside the gene matches: 5. The CDR3 consists of 15 residues. DNA for the CDR3: TGTGCCAGCAGTTCCTTGACTAGCGGGAACTACGAGCAGTACTTC. Encoded protein: CASSSLTSGNYEQYF.

V usage is TRBV5-1 and J usage is TRBJ1-4; D is ambiguous. The CDR3 covers 15 residues. Trimming removed 0 bases from V and 5 bases from J, with 11 bases in between. CDR1 is SGHRS, CDR2 YFSETQ, per germline. CDR3 DNA sequence: TGCGCCAGCAGCTTGGACGGGGTCCTAAATGAAAAACTGTTTTTT. Its translation: CASSLDGVLNEKLFF. The complete variable domain, with remaining parts taken from reference TRBV5-1 and TRBJ1-4, reads KAGVTQTPRYLIKTRGQQVTLSCSPISGHRSVSWYQQTPGQGLQFLFEYFSETQRNKGNFPGRFSGRQFSNSRSEMNVSTLELGDSALYLCASSLDGVLNEKLFFGSGTQLSVL.

The rearrangement joins TRBV19 to TRBJ2-1, with TRBD2 matching 11 bases. This CDR3 comprises 18 residues. The V gene's germline CDR1 is LNHDA and CDR2 SQIVND (reference sequence). V trimming: 5 bases; J trimming: 1 base; junction bases outside the gene matches: 10. The CDR3 DNA follows: TGTGCCAGTAGTCGCTTGGGTAGCGGGAGGGGGTCCTACAATGAGCAGTTCTTC. It specifies CASSRLGSGRGSYNEQFF.

V and J are TRBV19 and TRBJ2-7; maybe TRBD1 (5 bases). Trimming pared 1 base from V and 2 bases from J, leaving 12 bases between. This CDR3 is 15 amino acids long. Per germline, CDR1 LNHDA and CDR2 SQIVND (reference sequence). Written as DNA, the CDR3 is TGTGCCAGTAGTATAGTGCTGGGGCTAACCTACGAGCAGTACTTC. Protein: CASSIVLGLTYEQYF.

The chain is built from TRBV19 and TRBJ2-3, with TRBD2 matching over 7 bases. Germline V gene sequence: CDR1 LNHDA, CDR2 SQIVND (reference sequence). Germline trimming cut 0 bases from V and 2 bases from J; bases unmatched to any gene: 11. The length of the CDR3 is 18 residues. The CDR3 is CASSIDRFASGLTDTQYF. The CDR3 nucleotides are TGTGCCAGTAGTATAGATCGCTTCGCTAGCGGCCTCACAGATACGCAGTATTTT.

The V and J genes are TRBV9 and TRBJ2-7, with a tentative D call TRBD2 (5 bases). V was clipped by 3 bases and J by 5 bases, with 15 bases between them. The CDR3 is 14 residues long. CDR1 is SGDLS and CDR2 is YYNGEE in the germline V gene. The CDR3 nucleotides are TGTGCCAGCAGCGGACCTAGAGAGGGCCACGAGCAGTACTTC. It translates to CASSGPREGHEQYF.

V gene TRBV7-6 combines with J gene TRBJ1-1, with TRBD1 as a possible D gene (5 bases). The germline CDR1 and CDR2 sequences are SGHVS and FNYEAQ. The CDR3 length is 15 residues. Trimming pared 2 bases from V and 1 base from J, leaving 11 bases between. CDR3 DNA: TGTGCCAGCAGCTTAAGGGGCGACGGGAACACTGAAGCTTTCTTT. It translates to CASSLRGDGNTEAFF.

The chain recombines TRBV5-6 with TRBJ2-3; D may be TRBD2 (7 bases). The germline CDR1 and CDR2 sequences are SGHDT and YYEEEE. There are 16 residues in the CDR3. V lost 1 base and J lost 0, with 12 bases in between. The CDR3 DNA follows: TGTGCCAGCAGCTTGTTGGGAGGGGGAAGCACAGATACGCAGTATTTT. It codes for CASSLLGGGSTDTQYF.

The chain combines TRBV7-3 with TRBJ2-3; D perhaps matches TRBD2 (6 bases). The CDR3 loop spans 14 amino acids. Germline V gene lookup returns CDR1 SGHTA and CDR2 FQGTGA. Deletions cut 2 bases from V and 8 bases from J, with 14 bases between. CDR3 coding DNA: TGTGCCAGCAGCTTACGGACCCTGGGAGGTACGCAGTATTTT. Its protein is CASSLRTLGGTQYF.

For the CDR3, the DNA is TGTGCCAGCAGCCCCTATAGGGGGCCGGGATACAATGAGCAGTTCTTC. It encodes CASSPYRGPGYNEQFF. This chain joins TRBV2 and TRBJ2-1, with 7 bases matching TRBD1. The germline CDR1 and CDR2 sequences are SNHLY and FYNNEI. CDR3 length: 16 amino acids. The J segment lost 4 bases and the V segment lost 6 bases, leaving 12 bases of the junction unmatched.

The chain has TRBV9 and TRBJ2-1; 12 nucleotides line up with TRBD2. CDR1 and CDR2 from the germline V gene are SGDLS and YYNGEE. The trim removed 3 bases at V and 8 bases at J, leaving 6 bases unmatched. This CDR3 has 15 residues. The CDR3 is CASSATSGRTDEQFF. The CDR3 nucleotides are TGTGCCAGCAGCGCGACTAGCGGGAGAACGGATGAGCAGTTCTTC.

This clone was detected a few times. The chain employs TRBV4-1 and TRBJ1-5; D gene uncertain. The CDR3 covers 16 residues. Per germline, CDR1 MGHRA and CDR2 YSYEKL. Trimming took off 4 bases at V and 5 bases at J, with 18 bases between the two ends. The CDR3 nucleotides are TGCGCCAGCAGCCCAACGGTAAATGGAGGGTATCAGCCCCAGCATTTT. Translated, it gives CASSPTVNGGYQPQHF.

The rearrangement links TRBV5-1 to TRBJ2-3; 9 bases are shared with TRBD1. The CDR3 consists of 14 residues. V lost 5 bases and J lost 4; bases outside the gene matches: 5. Germline lookup yields CDR1 SGHRS and CDR2 YFSETQ. DNA of the CDR3: TGCGCCAGCAGAACAGGGGGCGCGTCAGATACGCAGTATTTT. The encoded protein is CASRTGGASDTQYF.